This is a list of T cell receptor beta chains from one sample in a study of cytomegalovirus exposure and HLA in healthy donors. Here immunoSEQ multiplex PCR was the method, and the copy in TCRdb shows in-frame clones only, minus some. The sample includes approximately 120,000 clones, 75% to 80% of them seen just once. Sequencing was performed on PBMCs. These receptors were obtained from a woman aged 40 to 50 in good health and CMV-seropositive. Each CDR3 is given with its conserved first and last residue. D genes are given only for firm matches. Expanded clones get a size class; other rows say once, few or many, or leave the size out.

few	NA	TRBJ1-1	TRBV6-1	TGTGCCAGCGGAGGGCAGGGCCTGAACACTGAAGCTTTCTTT	CASGGQGLNTEAFF
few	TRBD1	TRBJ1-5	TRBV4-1	TGCGCCAGCAGCCAAGAACTAGGGACAGGGAAAGGGGCTGGCAATCAGCCCCAGCATTTT	CASSQELGTGKGAGNQPQHF
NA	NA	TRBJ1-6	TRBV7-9	TGTGCCAGCAGACTCGGACAAGATAATTCACCCCTCCACTTT	CASRLGQDNSPLHF
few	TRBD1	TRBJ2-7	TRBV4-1	TGCGCCAGCAGCCAAGATGCCGGGACAGGGGACCCCTACGAGCAGTACTTC	CASSQDAGTGDPYEQYF
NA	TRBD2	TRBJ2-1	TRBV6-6	TGTGCCAGCAGGGACCCAGCGGGGAGCTCCTACAATGAGCAGTTCTTC	CASRDPAGSSYNEQFF
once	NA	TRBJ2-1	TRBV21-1	TGTGCCAGCAGCAAAGTCAGCTCCTACAATGAGCAGTTCTTC	CASSKVSSYNEQFF
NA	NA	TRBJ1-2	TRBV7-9	TGTTCCAGCAGCCCGCAGGAAAGGGGCTACACCTTC	CSSSPQERGYTF
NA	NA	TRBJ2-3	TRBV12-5	TGTGCTAGTGGTTCCTCTAGCACAGATACGCAGTATTTT	CASGSSSTDTQYF
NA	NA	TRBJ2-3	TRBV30	TGTGCCTGGTACCTTCCGGGAGATACGCAGTATTTT	CAWYLPGDTQYF
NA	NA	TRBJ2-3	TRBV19	TGTGCCAGTAGTATAGTTGTCGGTTACCGGGGCACAGATACGCAGTATTTT	CASSIVVGYRGTDTQYF
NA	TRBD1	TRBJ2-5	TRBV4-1	TGCGCCAGCAGCCAAGATCTTCTAGGGGGCCTAGGAGAGACCCAGTACTTC	CASSQDLLGGLGETQYF
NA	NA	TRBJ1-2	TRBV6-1	TGTGCCAGCAGCGGGAGCCAGGGAGGCTACACCTTC	CASSGSQGGYTF
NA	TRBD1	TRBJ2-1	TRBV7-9	TGTGCCAGCAGCTTCCCGGGACAGGGTAGCAATGAGCAGTTCTTC	CASSFPGQGSNEQFF
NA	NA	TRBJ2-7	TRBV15	TGTGCCACCAGCGAGAGGCGGGTGACAGGTCCGTCCCACGAGCAGTACTTC	CATSERRVTGPSHEQYF
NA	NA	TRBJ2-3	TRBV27	TGTGCCAGCAGTTCTGGGGCCCTTTATTCGGGTACGCAGTATTTT	CASSSGALYSGTQYF
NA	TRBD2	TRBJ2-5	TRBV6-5	TGTGCCAGCTCGGGGGGAAAAGAGACCCAGTACTTC	CASSGGKETQYF
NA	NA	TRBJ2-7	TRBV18	TGTGCCAGCTCACCTTCCCAGTACGAGCAGTACTTC	CASSPSQYEQYF
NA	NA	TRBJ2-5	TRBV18	TGTGCCAGCTCACCAGGCGGCGCAGAGACCCAGTACTTC	CASSPGGAETQYF
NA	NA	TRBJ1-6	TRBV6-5	TGTGCCAGCAGTTCTGACTCGAGCTCCTATAATTCACCCCTCCACTTT	CASSSDSSSYNSPLHF
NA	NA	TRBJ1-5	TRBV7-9	TGTGCCAGCAGCCCCGACAGGCCCGATCAGCCCCAGCATTTT	CASSPDRPDQPQHF
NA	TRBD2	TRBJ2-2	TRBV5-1	TGCGCCAGCCGGACTAGCGGGGGGGCGAACACCGGGGAGCTGTTTTTT	CASRTSGGANTGELFF
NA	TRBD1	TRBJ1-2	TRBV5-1	TGCGCCAGCAGCTTGGGGGGACCGACAGGGAACTATGGCTACACCTTC	CASSLGGPTGNYGYTF
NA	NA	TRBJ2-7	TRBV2	TGTGCCAGCAGGGCGGGTTACGAGCAGTACTTC	CASRAGYEQYF
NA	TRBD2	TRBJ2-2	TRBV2	TGTGCCAGCAGAGGACTGGGGAGGGACACCGGGGAGCTGTTTTTT	CASRGLGRDTGELFF
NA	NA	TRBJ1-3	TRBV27	TGTGCCAGCAGTTTTTGGGGGCCGGGAAACACCATATATTTT	CASSFWGPGNTIYF
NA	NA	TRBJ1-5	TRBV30	TGTGCCTGGAGTGCCGGGATCTTTGGCAATCAGCCCCAGCATTTT	CAWSAGIFGNQPQHF
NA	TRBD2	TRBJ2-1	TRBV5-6	TGTGCCAGCAGCTCCCATAGCGGGCGGAGGTACAATGAGCAGTTCTTC	CASSSHSGRRYNEQFF
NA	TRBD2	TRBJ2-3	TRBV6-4	TGTGCCAGCAGTTCGCGGGGGGCGGGAGATACGCAGTATTTT	CASSSRGAGDTQYF
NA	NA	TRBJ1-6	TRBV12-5	TGTGCTAGTGCGAGGCAGGGGAATTCACCCCTCCACTTT	CASARQGNSPLHF
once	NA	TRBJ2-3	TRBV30	TGTGCCTGGAGTGTACCGCTATCGCGGGCAGATACGCAGTATTTT	CAWSVPLSRADTQYF
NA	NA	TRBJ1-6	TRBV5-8	TGTGCCAGCAGCTGGGACGAGCAGGGGAATTCACCCCTCCACTTT	CASSWDEQGNSPLHF
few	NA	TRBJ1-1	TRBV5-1	TGCGCCAGCAGCCCACTGGGCGAAAAGAGGAACACTGAAGCTTTCTTT	CASSPLGEKRNTEAFF
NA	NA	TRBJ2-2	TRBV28	TGTGCCAGCAGTTTGACGGGTCGTACCGGGGAGCTGTTTTTT	CASSLTGRTGELFF
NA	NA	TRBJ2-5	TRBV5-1	TGCGCCAGCAGCTTGGTATTAGAAGAGACCCAGTACTTC	CASSLVLEETQYF
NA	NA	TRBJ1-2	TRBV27	TGTGCCAGCAGTTTATCGAGTAACAGAGACTATGGCTACACCTTC	CASSLSSNRDYGYTF
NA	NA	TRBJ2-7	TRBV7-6	TGTGCCAGCAGCTCGGGGGGCACCGATTACGAGCAGTACTTC	CASSSGGTDYEQYF
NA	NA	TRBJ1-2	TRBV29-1	TGCAGCGTTGTTCGGGGATCCTATGGCTACACCTTC	CSVVRGSYGYTF
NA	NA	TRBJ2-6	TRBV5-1	TGCGCCAGCAGCCAGGGTTCCTCTGGGGCCAACGTCCTGACTTTC	CASSQGSSGANVLTF
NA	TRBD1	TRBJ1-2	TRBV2	TGTGCCAGCGAGATGGAGACAGGGGGTGCCTATGGCTACACCTTC	CASEMETGGAYGYTF
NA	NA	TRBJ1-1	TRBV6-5	TGTGCCAGCACCCCGGAAGTCTGGGCTAACACTGAAGCTTTCTTT	CASTPEVWANTEAFF
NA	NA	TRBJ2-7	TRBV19	TGTGCCAGTAGTATAGCCGGGGGAGGTATCGAGCAGTACTTC	CASSIAGGGIEQYF